One sample yielded the 31 T cell receptor beta chains listed below, sequenced in a study of identical twins. TCRdb called the 5' RACE reads again in MiXCR, with one record for every CDR3 protein. Of hundreds of thousands of distinct CDR3 sequences listed, approximately 8.5% are singletons. The data were also submitted as part of a second study, on yellow fever vaccine responses in identical twins.

Sequencing was performed on memory (CD45RO+) T cells sorted from blood. Every receptor here comes from a woman between 18 and 30 years old in good health.

V and J are TRBV20-1 and TRBJ2-7; 11 bases line up with TRBD2. There are 15 residues in the CDR3. The junction had 5 bases not matched to a gene; V was cut back by 4 bases and J by 0 bases. The germline CDR1 and CDR2 sequences are DFQATT and SNEGSKA (reference sequence). The CDR3 bases are TGCAGTGCTATAATCGGGACTAGCGGCTCCTACGAGCAGTACTTC. Protein product: CSAIIGTSGSYEQYF.

As to this clonotype: A much larger clone differs from this one at a single base, so this may be a read error. The chain combines TRBV12-3 or TRBV12-4 with TRBJ2-3; TRBD2 matches 8 bases. This CDR3 comprises 15 residues. The CDR3 DNA sequence: TGTGCCACCAGTTTTTTTGGGCGGGAGGACCCTACGCAGTATTTT. Translated: CATSFFGREDPTQYF.

This clonotype has only a few counts. This chain links TRBV25-1 with TRBJ1-1; D is unresolved. The germline V and J ends were trimmed by 2 bases and 7 bases, with 11 bases remaining between them. This CDR3 has 13 residues. Germline CDR1 and CDR2: MGHDK and SYGVNS. CDR3 sequence (DNA): TGTGCCAGCAGTGAAAGAGCGGCGGGTGAAGCTTTCTTT. This codes for CASSERAAGEAFF.

The chain combines TRBV11-1 with TRBJ2-1; 8 positions agree with TRBD2. The V gene end was trimmed by 8 bases and the J gene end by 3 bases; junction bases not matched to a gene: 9. CDR1 and CDR2 (germline): SGHAT, FQDESV (reference sequence). This CDR3 is built from 15 residues. The CDR3 reads CASHAAAGGYNEQFF. As DNA, the CDR3 is TGTGCCAGCCACGCGGCGGCGGGGGGCTACAATGAGCAGTTCTTC.

There are a few counts of this clonotype. V gene TRBV7-7 combines with J gene TRBJ2-3; TRBD2 agrees at 8 bases. In germline, CDR1 is SSHAT, CDR2 FNYEAQ (reference sequence). Trimming took 5 bases from V and 2 from J; bases not matched to a gene: 3. The CDR3 sequence is 14 residues long. DNA of the CDR3: TGTGCCAGCAGCAGCGGGAGTTTCACAGATACGCAGTATTTT. This codes for CASSSGSFTDTQYF. Supplemented by reference TRBV7-7 and TRBJ2-3, the full variable domain reads GAGVSQSPRYKVTKRGQDVTLRCDPISSHATLYWYQQALGQGPEFLTYFNYEAQPDKSGLPSDRFSAERPEGSISTLTIQRTEQRDSAMYRCASSSGSFTDTQYFGPGTRLTVL.

This clonotype came up a few times. The chain has TRBV15 and TRBJ1-1; perhaps TRBD1 as D (5 bases). Trimming took off 6 bases at V and 4 bases at J, with 12 bases between the two ends. CDR1 is LNHNV and CDR2 is YYDKDF in the germline V gene (reference sequence). CDR3 length: 13 amino acids. The CDR3 sequence: CATRGLTGTEAFF. The CDR3 DNA reads as TGTGCCACCAGAGGACTAACAGGCACTGAAGCTTTCTTT.

The V gene is TRBV4-1, the J gene TRBJ2-4, with D unresolved. V gave up 0 bases and J gave up 9 bases, with 15 bases separating them. The germline gives CDR1 MGHRA, CDR2 YSYEKL. The CDR3 spans 15 residues. The CDR3, as DNA: TGCGCCAGCAGCCAAGATCGTGAGGTGAAGGGCATTCAGTACTTC. Amino acid sequence: CASSQDREVKGIQYF.

The rearrangement uses TRBV20-1 and TRBJ2-1, with D perhaps TRBD2 (6 bases). V lost 1 base, J lost 5 bases, and 9 bases lay in between. The CDR3 loop spans 13 amino acids. Per germline, CDR1 DFQATT and CDR2 SNEGSKA (reference sequence). DNA for the CDR3: TGCAGTGCTAGAGTGGGAGGACACAATGAGCAGTTCTTC. Translation: CSARVGGHNEQFF.

This clonotype was seen ten or more times. The chain recombines TRBV6-1 with TRBJ2-1; a possible D gene is TRBD2 (5 bases). The CDR3 covers 13 residues. In germline, CDR1 is MNHNS, CDR2 SASEGT. The V and J ends lost 3 bases and 8 bases respectively, with 11 bases between them. DNA for the CDR3: TGTGCCAGCAGTGACCGGGATGCCCATGAGCAGTTCTTC. Its translation: CASSDRDAHEQFF.

This clonotype was observed a single time. V gene TRBV28 combines with J gene TRBJ1-2; weak D call: TRBD1 (6 bases). In germline, CDR1 is MDHEN, CDR2 SYDVKM. Trimming left V 2 bases short and J 4 bases short, with 17 bases between. The CDR3 has 16 amino acids. The CDR3 loop is CASSLGIGAGVYGYTF. In DNA form, the CDR3 reads TGTGCCAGCAGTTTAGGGATTGGGGCAGGGGTCTATGGCTACACCTTC.

This clonotype was seen ten or more times. The chain joins TRBV2 to TRBJ2-1; D might be TRBD1 (5 bases). Germline V gene sequence: CDR1 SNHLY, CDR2 FYNNEI. V lost 1 base and J 9 bases, leaving 10 bases between the germline ends. The CDR3 covers 13 residues. CDR3 in amino acids: CASSEVRAGEQFF. CDR3 in DNA: TGTGCCAGCAGTGAAGTCAGGGCAGGTGAGCAGTTCTTC.

This clonotype was found a few times. This chain joins TRBV6-1 and TRBJ2-2, with D perhaps given as TRBD1 or TRBD2 (5 bases each). This CDR3 contains 14 residues. CDR1 MNHNS and CDR2 SASEGT come from the germline V gene. V lost 5 bases and J 1 base, leaving 8 bases between the germline ends. CDR3 bases: TGTGCCAGCAGTAGGGACGAGAACACCGGGGAGCTGTTTTTT. It encodes CASSRDENTGELFF.

The J gene is TRBJ1-1, the V gene TRBV6-1; maybe TRBD1 (5 bases). The CDR3 spans 16 residues. V was trimmed by 2 bases and J by 5 bases, leaving 18 bases between them. Germline values: CDR1 MNHNS, CDR2 SASEGT. The CDR3 protein is CASSETPGGSSTEAFF. CDR3 bases: TGTGCCAGCAGTGAAACGCCGGGGGGAAGTAGTACTGAAGCTTTCTTT.

This clonotype was seen repeatedly, ten times or more. This chain uses TRBV15 with TRBJ2-3; TRBD1 aligns across 11 bases. Germline lookup yields CDR1 LNHNV and CDR2 YYDKDF (reference sequence). J was trimmed by 4 bases and V by 1 base; bases with no gene match: 7. This CDR3 spans 17 amino acids. The CDR3 loop reads CATSRGWVGQGADTQYF. Written as DNA, the CDR3 is TGTGCCACCAGCAGAGGATGGGTGGGACAGGGGGCAGATACGCAGTATTTT.

This clonotype was observed a handful of times. The CDR3 protein is CASTVTSTDTQYF. DNA of the CDR3: TGTGCCAGCACGGTGACTAGCACAGATACGCAGTATTTT. The chain recombines TRBV28 with TRBJ2-3; D remains ambiguous. The ends were cut back, 7 bases at V and 0 bases at J, with 8 bases in the middle. The CDR3 is 13 residues long. CDR1 is MDHEN, CDR2 SYDVKM, per germline.

This sequence joins TRBV7-2 and TRBJ1-1, with TRBD1 matching over 8 bases. The CDR3 covers 15 residues. Germline V gene sequence: CDR1 SGHTA, CDR2 FQGNSA. V was clipped by 4 bases and J by 4 bases; unmatched bases: 8. CDR3 DNA: TGTGCCAGCAGCTCCCAGGGGGCCAGGGGCACTGAAGCTTTCTTT. It yields the protein CASSSQGARGTEAFF.

This clonotype was observed at least ten times. The chain joins TRBV5-1 to TRBJ1-1; D might be TRBD1 (6 bases). Germline CDR1 and CDR2: SGHRS and YFSETQ. The CDR3 contains 15 residues. V dropped 5 bases and J dropped 0 bases, with 14 bases sitting between them. The CDR3 coding sequence is TGCGCCAGCAGACCACCGGACAGAATGAACACTGAAGCTTTCTTT. The encoded protein is CASRPPDRMNTEAFF.

V gene TRBV15 combines with J gene TRBJ2-6; D not resolved. V was clipped by 7 bases and J by 0 bases, with 16 bases between them. The CDR3 has 17 amino acids. Germline V gene data show CDR1 as LNHNV and CDR2 as YYDKDF (reference sequence). The CDR3 spells CATTSGELISGANVLTF. Written as DNA, the CDR3 is TGTGCCACCACCAGTGGGGAATTAATCTCTGGGGCCAACGTCCTGACTTTC.

The chain joins TRBV19 to TRBJ2-7; 9 bases align to TRBD1. The CDR3 loop spans 15 amino acids. Germline V gives CDR1 LNHDA, CDR2 SQIVND (reference sequence). J gave up 6 bases and V 6 bases, and 12 bases lay outside the gene matches. This CDR3 is CASSETGTGRLEQYF. In nucleotides, the CDR3 is TGTGCCAGTAGCGAGACCGGGACAGGGAGACTCGAGCAGTACTTC. Filled out from reference TRBV19 and TRBJ2-7, the complete variable domain reads DGGITQSPKYLFRKEGQNVTLSCEQNLNHDAMYWYRQDPGQGLRLIYYSQIVNDFQKGDIAEGYSVSREKKESFPLTVTSAQKNPTAFYLCASSETGTGRLEQYFGPGTRLTVT.

The chain joins TRBV18 to TRBJ2-7; D ambiguous. In germline, CDR1 is KGHSH, CDR2 LQKENI. Between the trimmed V and J ends, which lost 6 bases and 3 bases, there was a span of 3 bases. The CDR3 consists of 10 residues. Here the CDR3 reads CASSHYEQYV. Here the CDR3 DNA reads TGTGCCAGCTCCCACTACGAGCAGTACGTC.

The genes are TRBV24-1 and TRBJ1-6; D not certain. Germline CDR1 is KGHDR and CDR2 is SFDVKD. Trimming took off 2 bases at V and 7 bases at J, with 5 bases between the two ends. The CDR3 extends over 13 amino acids. The CDR3 here is CATSDSLNSPLHF. DNA of the CDR3: TGTGCCACCAGTGATTCACTAAATTCACCCCTCCACTTT.

This clonotype was observed a few times. The rearrangement uses TRBV2 and TRBJ2-7; 8 bases fit TRBD2. Germline-derived CDR1 and CDR2 are SNHLY and FYNNEI. Losses at the gene ends were 8 bases for V and 3 bases for J; bases not matched to a gene: 12. There are 15 residues in the CDR3. CDR3 loop: CASAATTSEHYEQYF. The CDR3 nucleotides are TGTGCCAGCGCAGCTACGACTAGCGAACACTACGAGCAGTACTTC.

This clonotype was picked up a small number of times. The chain carries TRBV7-9 and TRBJ1-1; weak D call: TRBD1 (6 bases). V lost 8 bases to trimming and J lost 0 bases, with 10 bases between them. This CDR3 spans 13 amino acids. Per germline, CDR1 SEHNR and CDR2 FQNEAQ (reference sequence). CDR3 amino acids: CASDRGLNTEAFF. DNA for the CDR3: TGTGCCAGCGATCGGGGGCTGAACACTGAAGCTTTCTTT.

There are many counts of this clonotype. The chain carries TRBV4-1 and TRBJ1-1, with D possibly TRBD1 on 5 matching bases. Germline V gives CDR1 MGHRA, CDR2 YSYEKL. The germline V and J ends were trimmed by 2 bases and 6 bases, with 16 bases remaining between them. CDR3 size: 15 residues. CDR3 sequence reads: CASSQLRDWRAEAFF. CDR3 coding DNA: TGCGCCAGCAGCCAACTCCGGGACTGGAGGGCTGAAGCTTTCTTT.

This clonotype was detected only a few times. The rearrangement links TRBV6-2 or TRBV6-3 to TRBJ2-1; either TRBD1 or TRBD2 may fit D (6 bases each). The CDR3 is made up of 13 amino acids. Trimming stripped 5 bases from V and 7 bases from J, with 12 bases between. Germline V gives CDR1 MNHEY, CDR2 SVGEGT. Here the CDR3 reads CASSLPGANEQFF. CDR3 coding DNA: TGTGCCAGCAGTCTACCGGGGGCGAATGAGCAGTTCTTC.

This clonotype has a handful of counts. The gene calls are TRBV5-6 and TRBJ2-7; TRBD1 matches at 7 bases. The CDR3 spans 13 residues. With 2 bases clipped from V and 4 bases from J, the junction kept 3 bases outside the gene matches. Germline loops: CDR1 SGHDT, CDR2 YYEEEE. CDR3 amino acids: CASSLGTEYEQYF. CDR3 in DNA: TGTGCCAGCAGCTTAGGGACAGAATACGAGCAGTACTTC.

V and J are TRBV20-1 and TRBJ2-7, with 10 bases aligning to TRBD2. V shed 2 bases, J shed 7 bases, and the junction held 11 bases outside the gene matches. The CDR3 runs 15 residues. Germline V gene lookup returns CDR1 DFQATT and CDR2 SNEGSKA (reference sequence). This chain's CDR3 is CSARPLAGVSGEQYV. The DNA of the CDR3 is TGCAGTGCTAGACCTCTAGCGGGGGTCTCGGGAGAGCAGTACGTC.

This clonotype occurred many times. The chain is built from TRBV7-9 and TRBJ1-6, with a weak D call TRBD1 (6 bases). Trimming took off 11 bases at V and 3 bases at J, with 14 bases between the two ends. This CDR3 comprises 14 residues. Germline V gene lookup returns CDR1 SEHNR and CDR2 FQNEAQ (reference sequence). The CDR3 sequence: CAGSGVYYNSPLHF. The CDR3 DNA reads TGTGCCGGGTCAGGGGTCTACTATAATTCACCCCTCCACTTT.

The rearrangement joins TRBV5-6 to TRBJ1-1; D gene ambiguous. The CDR3 runs 14 residues. Trimming left V 0 bases short and J 0 bases short, with 6 bases between. Germline values: CDR1 SGHDT, CDR2 YYEEEE. CDR3 residues: CASSLGKLNTEAFF. DNA of the CDR3: TGTGCCAGCAGCTTGGGGAAATTGAACACTGAAGCTTTCTTT.

The rearrangement links TRBV12-3 or TRBV12-4 to TRBJ2-2, with TRBD1 matching over 7 bases. CDR3 size: 15 residues. CDR3 nucleotides: TGTGAACGCAGTCTCCCCCACACAGGGGCCGGGGAGCTGTTTTTT. This gives the protein CERSLPHTGAGELFF.

This rearrangement joins TRBV29-1 to TRBJ1-1; D gene ambiguous. The CDR3 totals 11 residues. Germline-derived CDR1 and CDR2 are SQVTM and ANQGSEA. CDR3 in DNA: TGCACGGCGGGTAAAAACACTGAAGCTTTCTTT. Its translation: CTAGKNTEAFF.